Presented here are 8 T cell receptor beta chains from one specimen sequenced in a study of shared clonotypes between healthy human individuals. Sequenced by immunoSEQ multiplex PCR; TCRdb stores in-frame clones only, minus some. The table records approximately 620,000 clones, roughly 97% of them present only once. The sample consisted of naive CD4+ T cells sorted from blood. Described subset: CD45RA+ positively selected. Receptor source: a woman aged 30 to 39 in good health.

The chain carries TRBV18 and TRBJ2-7; 8 positions agree with TRBD2. This CDR3 has 15 amino acids. Germline V CDR1 and CDR2: KGHSH, LQKENI. J was trimmed by 5 bases and V by 3 bases; bases with no gene match: 9. This CDR3 reads CASSPGWSGRDEQYF. CDR3 nucleotides: TGTGCCAGCTCACCGGGGTGGAGCGGGAGAGACGAGCAGTACTTC.

The J gene is TRBJ1-1, the V gene TRBV19, with a possible D match to TRBD1 (6 bases). Looked up from germline, CDR1 is LNHDA and CDR2 is SQIVND (reference sequence). V was clipped by 3 bases and J by 8 bases, with 19 bases between them. The CDR3 totals 15 residues. The CDR3 coding sequence is TGTGCCAGTAGTATCCCAGACAGGAGCTTGAAGGAAGCTTTCTTT. Protein: CASSIPDRSLKEAFF.

This sequence joins TRBV28 and TRBJ1-2; the D gene is possibly TRBD1 (6 bases). The CDR3 runs 16 residues. Trimming shortened V by 5 bases and J by 0 bases, and 16 bases separated the two germline ends. Per the germline V gene, CDR1 is MDHEN and CDR2 is SYDVKM. CDR3 coding DNA: TGTGCCAGCAGTCCTAGGGGGGGGATAGCTAACTATGGCTACACCTTC. Translated, it gives CASSPRGGIANYGYTF.

The chain couples TRBV4-1 to TRBJ2-7, with 12 bases fitting TRBD2. Trimming took 1 base from V and 2 from J; bases not matched to a gene: 6. The CDR3 consists of 17 residues. Germline loops: CDR1 MGHRA, CDR2 YSYEKL. CDR3 region: CASSQGLAGVGAYEQYF. CDR3 coding DNA: TGCGCCAGCAGCCAAGGACTAGCGGGAGTAGGGGCCTACGAGCAGTACTTC.

The V and J genes are TRBV5-4 and TRBJ1-4; TRBD1 might be the D (5 bases). CDR1 SGHNT and CDR2 YYREEE come from the germline V gene (reference sequence). This CDR3 spans 17 amino acids. With 4 bases removed from V and 5 bases from J, the gap between germline ends came to 21 bases. The DNA of the CDR3 is TGTGCCAGCAGCACCACCCTTGGGGGGGGAGTGAATGAAAAACTGTTTTTT. As protein: CASSTTLGGGVNEKLFF. Filled out from reference TRBV5-4 and TRBJ1-4, the complete variable domain reads ETGVTQSPTHLIKTRGQQVTLRCSSQSGHNTVSWYQQALGQGPQFIFQYYREEENGRGNFPPRFSGLQFPNYSSELNVNALELDDSALYLCASSTTLGGGVNEKLFFGSGTQLSVL.

V and J are TRBV11-2 and TRBJ2-1; TRBD1 or TRBD2 may be the D gene (5 bases each). Trimming shortened V by 6 bases and J by 3 bases, and 21 bases separated the two germline ends. CDR3 size: 17 residues. Germline lookup yields CDR1 SGHAT and CDR2 FQNNGV. The CDR3 is CASSSPGRQLIYNEQFF. The CDR3 DNA reads TGTGCCAGCAGTTCCCCGGGGCGACAACTTATCTACAATGAGCAGTTCTTC. Variable domain in full (rest from reference TRBV11-2 and TRBJ2-1): EAGVAQSPRYKIIEKRQSVAFWCNPISGHATLYWYQQILGQGPKLLIQFQNNGVVDDSQLPKDRFSAERLKGVDSTLKIQPAKLEDSAVYLCASSSPGRQLIYNEQFFGPGTRLTVL.

This clone was seen once. The chain combines TRBV9 with TRBJ2-7, with 7 bases matching TRBD2. Unmatched junction bases numbered 8, after V lost 1 base and J lost 4 bases. Per germline, CDR1 SGDLS and CDR2 YYNGEE. The CDR3 extends over 15 amino acids. The CDR3 protein is CASSVSPTSPYEQYF. The CDR3 bases are TGTGCCAGCAGCGTAAGCCCGACTAGCCCTTACGAGCAGTACTTC.

The chain recombines TRBV19 with TRBJ1-1; D not certain. CDR3 size: 14 residues. Germline V lookup: CDR1 LNHDA, CDR2 SQIVND (reference sequence). Trimming removed 1 base at V and 4 bases at J, with 10 bases between. In nucleotides, the CDR3 is TGTGCCAGTAGTATAGCGGCGGCCCCCACTGAAGCTTTCTTT. It codes for CASSIAAAPTEAFF.